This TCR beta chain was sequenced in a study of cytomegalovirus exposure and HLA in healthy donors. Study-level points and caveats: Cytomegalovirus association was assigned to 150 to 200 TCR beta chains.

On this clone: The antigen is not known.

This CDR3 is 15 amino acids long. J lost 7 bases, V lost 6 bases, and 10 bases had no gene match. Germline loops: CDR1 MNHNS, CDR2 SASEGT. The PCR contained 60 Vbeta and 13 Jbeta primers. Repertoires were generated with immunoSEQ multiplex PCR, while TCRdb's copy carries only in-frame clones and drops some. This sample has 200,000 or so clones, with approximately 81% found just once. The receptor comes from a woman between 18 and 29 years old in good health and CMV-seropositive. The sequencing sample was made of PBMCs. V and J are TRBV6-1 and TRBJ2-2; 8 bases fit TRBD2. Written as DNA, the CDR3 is TGTGCCAGCAGGGGGGCGGGGGGCGAATTCGGGGAGCTGTTTTTT. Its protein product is CASRGAGGEFGELFF.